One sample yielded the 22 T cell receptor beta chains listed below, sequenced in a study of regulatory T cells in long-lasting Graves disease. Investigators prepared the TCR beta libraries by applying iRepertoire HTBI primers and Arm-PCR of CDR3 regions. A single record per CDR3 protein comes from TCRdb applying MiXCR to the multiplex PCR reads. The repertoire consists of 350,000 to 450,000 distinct CDR3 sequences, with 16% occurring once and the leading ten covering 25% to 30%. As for time point: newly diagnosed GD, antithyroid drugs for less than 3 months. Generation of the TCR library employed RNA extracted from PBMCs. The sample was also linked to a second study, of T cells in Graves' hyperthyroidism and ophthalmopathy.

Sample: peripheral blood mononuclear cells (PBMCs), taken at new diagnosis, from a patient treated with antithyroid drugs. These receptors all come from a man aged 35-49 years with Graves disease.

The chain has TRBV7-9 and TRBJ1-1; possible D gene TRBD1, 6 bases. Deletions cut 4 bases from V and 0 bases from J, with 9 bases between. Germline CDR1 and CDR2: SEHNR and FQNEAQ (reference sequence). The CDR3 runs to 14 residues. CDR3 in amino acids: CASSWTDLNTEAFF. CDR3 DNA: TGTGCCAGCAGCTGGACAGATCTGAACACTGAAGCTTTCTTT.

The V call is TRBV10-3, the J call TRBJ2-7; a possible D gene is TRBD2 (6 bases). Trimming shortened V by 4 bases and J by 1 base, and 17 bases separated the two germline ends. Germline V gene lookup returns CDR1 ENHRY and CDR2 SYGVKD. The CDR3 is 16 amino acids. The CDR3 DNA is TGTGCCATCAGTGCCCCAGCTAGCGTCCCGTCCTACGAGCAGTACTTC. Its translation is CAISAPASVPSYEQYF.

The chain uses TRBV28 and TRBJ1-1; TRBD1 aligns across 8 bases. V lost 3 bases to trimming and J lost 11 bases; unmatched junction nucleotides: 5. CDR1 and CDR2 from the germline V gene are MDHEN and SYDVKM. This CDR3 region has 12 residues. The CDR3 nucleotides are TGTGCCAGCAGTTTGGGACAGGCCTGGGCTTTCTTT. Protein: CASSLGQAWAFF.

This clonotype appeared many times. The J gene is TRBJ1-6, the V gene TRBV20-1; TRBD1 aligns across 7 bases. With V trimmed by 7 bases and J by 4 bases, 4 bases remained unmatched. This CDR3 spans 13 amino acids. Germline V gene lookup returns CDR1 DFQATT and CDR2 SNEGSKA (reference sequence). Here the CDR3 reads CSVIQGYNSPLHF. The CDR3 DNA reads TGCAGTGTAATACAGGGGTATAATTCACCCCTCCACTTT.

The V gene is TRBV19, the J gene TRBJ2-1; 8 nucleotides line up with TRBD2. Germline CDR1 and CDR2: LNHDA and SQIVND (reference sequence). The CDR3 extends over 15 amino acids. The V gene end was trimmed by 3 bases and the J gene end by 5 bases; junction bases not matched to a gene: 6. The CDR3, as DNA: TGTGCCAGTAGTATCGCGGGGGGATCGAACAATGAGCAGTTCTTC. It encodes CASSIAGGSNNEQFF.

This clonotype has a count of ten or more. The chain carries TRBV6-1 and TRBJ2-5; 8 bases match TRBD2. Trimming at V came to 6 bases and at J to 8 bases, leaving 14 bases not matched to a gene. Germline CDR1 and CDR2: MNHNS and SASEGT. This CDR3 spans 15 amino acids. CDR3 amino acids: CASRPRTSTIGTQYF. CDR3 bases: TGTGCCAGCAGACCTCGGACTAGCACCATTGGCACCCAGTACTTC.

This clonotype came up many times. The chain is built from TRBV5-1 and TRBJ2-3; D ambiguous. The CDR3 has 14 residues. Germline V CDR1 and CDR2: SGHRS, YFSETQ. V was pared by 0 bases and J by 4 bases, with 9 bases between. The CDR3 here is CASSLVVSADTQYF. DNA for the CDR3: TGCGCCAGCAGCTTGGTCGTGAGTGCAGATACGCAGTATTTT.

This clonotype was counted many times. The chain uses TRBV28 and TRBJ1-4; maybe TRBD1 (6 bases). The CDR3 has 14 residues. Germline V lookup: CDR1 MDHEN, CDR2 SYDVKM. V lost 3 bases, J lost 7 bases, and 12 bases lay in between. CDR3 DNA: TGTGCCAGCAGTTTTCGGGGGGCGGGTGAAAAACTGTTTTTT. Its protein product is CASSFRGAGEKLFF.

In DNA, the CDR3 is TGTGCCAGCAGCTTACAGGCTTCGGATACGCAGTATTTT. It specifies CASSLQASDTQYF. J is TRBJ2-3 and V is TRBV5-5; perhaps TRBD1 as D (5 bases). Between the trimmed V and J ends, which lost 2 bases and 6 bases, there was a span of 10 bases. Per the germline V gene, CDR1 is SGHKS and CDR2 is YYEKEE (reference sequence). CDR3 length: 13 amino acids.

This clonotype has a handful of counts. Just one base apart from a much larger clone, this may be a read error. The chain is built from TRBV28 and TRBJ2-7; perhaps TRBD2 as D (6 bases). The CDR3 runs to 14 residues. Germline loops: CDR1 MDHEN, CDR2 SYDVKM. Trimming removed 11 bases from V and 0 bases from J, with 17 bases in between. CDR3 protein: CAAEGTAHSYEQYF. For the CDR3, the DNA is TGTGCCGCCGAAGGGACTGCACACTCCTACGAGCAGTACTTC.

This clonotype was recorded many times. This sequence joins TRBV5-1 and TRBJ2-2, with a tentative D call TRBD1 (6 bases). Germline lookup yields CDR1 SGHRS and CDR2 YFSETQ. V was pared by 4 bases and J by 4 bases, with 17 bases between. This CDR3 is built from 16 residues. The CDR3 sequence is CASSLAQGHGTGELFF. CDR3 DNA: TGCGCCAGCAGCCTGGCTCAGGGGCATGGCACCGGGGAGCTGTTTTTT.

This clonotype turned up a few times. The V and J genes are TRBV14 and TRBJ2-2, with D hard to call. The germline V gene encodes CDR1 SGHDN and CDR2 FVKESK. Deletions cut 0 bases from V and 4 bases from J, with 12 bases between. This CDR3 region has 16 residues. CDR3 region: CASSQEFDMLTGELFF. CDR3 in DNA: TGTGCCAGCAGCCAAGAATTTGACATGCTCACCGGGGAGCTGTTTTTT.

This clonotype has more than one count but fewer than ten. The chain uses TRBV19 and TRBJ1-4; D gene ambiguous. Trimming took 3 bases from V and 5 from J, leaving 10 bases between them. Germline lookup yields CDR1 LNHDA and CDR2 SQIVND (reference sequence). The CDR3 extends over 14 amino acids. CDR3 nucleotides: TGTGCCAGTAGTATTCAGATCCTAAATGAAAAACTGTTTTTT. Amino acid sequence: CASSIQILNEKLFF.

This clonotype occurred a few times. The chain has TRBV28 and TRBJ1-6; 12 nucleotides agree with TRBD1. The germline V gene encodes CDR1 MDHEN and CDR2 SYDVKM. J lost 7 bases, V lost 5 bases, and 3 bases had no gene match. The CDR3 length is 15 residues. The chain's CDR3 is CASSIGTGGNSPLHF. The CDR3 DNA is TGTGCCAGCAGTATAGGGACAGGGGGCAATTCACCCCTCCACTTT.

The J gene is TRBJ2-7, the V gene TRBV9; 8 bases fit TRBD1. There are 15 residues in the CDR3. V dropped 0 bases and J dropped 2; count of bases not matched to a gene: 4. The germline gives CDR1 SGDLS, CDR2 YYNGEE. DNA of the CDR3: TGTGCCAGCAGCGTAGCACAGGGGGGCCCCTACGAGCAGTACTTC. This gives the protein CASSVAQGGPYEQYF.

This clonotype occurred many times. V is TRBV5-4 and J is TRBJ2-1; tentative D call: TRBD1 (5 bases). V was shortened by 0 bases and J by 9 bases, with 10 bases between the two germline ends. This CDR3 is built from 13 residues. Per the germline V gene, CDR1 is SGHNT and CDR2 is YYREEE (reference sequence). The CDR3 protein is CASSLDQQGEQFF. The CDR3 nucleotides are TGTGCCAGCAGCTTGGATCAGCAGGGTGAGCAGTTCTTC.

Ten or more counts support this clonotype. The chain couples TRBV5-4 to TRBJ2-7; D might be TRBD1 (5 bases). The germline V gene encodes CDR1 SGHNT and CDR2 YYREEE (reference sequence). Between the trimmed V and J ends, which lost 0 bases and 1 base, there was a span of 8 bases. The CDR3 totals 14 residues. The CDR3: CASSLVQGSYEQYF. The DNA for the CDR3 is TGTGCCAGCAGCTTGGTTCAGGGATCCTACGAGCAGTACTTC.

This clonotype occurred many times. The chain links TRBV7-2 to TRBJ2-5; D is perhaps TRBD1 (5 bases). V lost 1 base and J lost 3, with 9 bases in between. The CDR3 runs to 14 residues. The germline gives CDR1 SGHTA, CDR2 FQGNSA. CDR3 residues: CASSLDLGEETQYF. DNA of the CDR3: TGTGCCAGCAGCTTAGACCTAGGGGAAGAGACCCAGTACTTC.

The chain is built from TRBV18 and TRBJ1-5; D is possibly TRBD1 (6 bases). This CDR3 has 14 amino acids. From germline, CDR1 is KGHSH and CDR2 LQKENI. The V end was cut by 8 bases, the J end by 3 bases, with 14 bases between. CDR3 in DNA: TGTGCCAGCCCGTACCGGGACAACAATCAGCCCCAGCATTTT. It is translated as CASPYRDNNQPQHF.

The chain is built from TRBV20-1 and TRBJ2-5, with 7 bases matching TRBD2. Germline V CDR1 and CDR2: DFQATT, SNEGSKA (reference sequence). V shed 5 bases, J shed 4 bases, and the junction held 13 bases outside the gene matches. The CDR3 covers 15 residues. This chain's CDR3 is CSAQPHVGGRETQYF. The CDR3 DNA reads TGCAGTGCTCAGCCGCACGTGGGGGGGAGAGAGACCCAGTACTTC.

The V call is TRBV5-4, the J call TRBJ1-3; D ambiguous. Germline CDR1 reads SGHNT; CDR2 reads YYREEE (reference sequence). V lost 9 bases and J 0 bases, leaving 16 bases between the germline ends. This CDR3 spans 15 amino acids. The CDR3, as DNA: TGTGCCACGGCCCTTGGGCCAGCCTCTGGAAACACCATATATTTT. As protein: CATALGPASGNTIYF.

This clonotype was recorded at least ten times. The chain recombines TRBV28 with TRBJ2-3; 8 positions agree with TRBD2. The CDR3 totals 15 residues. CDR1 MDHEN and CDR2 SYDVKM come from the germline V gene. J lost 2 bases, V lost 5 bases, and 6 bases had no gene match. The CDR3 here is CASSPRRGVTDTQYF. The CDR3 DNA reads TGTGCCAGCAGTCCCCGGCGGGGGGTCACAGATACGCAGTATTTT.